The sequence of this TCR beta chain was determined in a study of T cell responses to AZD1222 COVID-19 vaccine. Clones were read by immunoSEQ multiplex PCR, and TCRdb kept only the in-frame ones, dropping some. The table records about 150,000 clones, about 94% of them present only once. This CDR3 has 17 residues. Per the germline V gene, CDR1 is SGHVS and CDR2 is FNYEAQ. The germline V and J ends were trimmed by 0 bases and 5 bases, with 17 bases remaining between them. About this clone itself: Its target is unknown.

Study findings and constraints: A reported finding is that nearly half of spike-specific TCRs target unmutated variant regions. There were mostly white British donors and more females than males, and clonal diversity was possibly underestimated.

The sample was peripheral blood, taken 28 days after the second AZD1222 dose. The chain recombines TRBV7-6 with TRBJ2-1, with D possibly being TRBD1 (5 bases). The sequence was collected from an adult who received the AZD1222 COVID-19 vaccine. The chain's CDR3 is CASSLAIEIDSHNEQFF. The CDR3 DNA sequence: TGTGCCAGCAGCTTAGCGATCGAAATTGACAGCCACAATGAGCAGTTCTTC.